Following are 29 T cell receptor beta chains from one sample sequenced in a study of monozygotic twins with inflammatory bowel disease. TCRdb re-called the 5' RACE reads; every CDR3 protein appears as one record, without DNA. In total, the table holds around 370,000 distinct CDR3 sequences. Material: blood. These receptors came from a human donor with ulcerative colitis or Crohn's disease, or a healthy co-twin of an affected twin (not recorded which).

This chain uses TRBV12-3 or TRBV12-4 with TRBJ2-2; TCRdb proposes TRBD1, but this gene call is untestable without DNA. The CDR3 runs 16 residues. The CDR3: CASSLPSQTATGELFF.

CDR3 protein: CASSYEGSGTEAFF. V is TRBV5-1 and J is TRBJ1-1; TCRdb lists TRBD1, though no DNA is available to test this call. The CDR3 has 14 residues. Germline values: CDR1 SGHRS, CDR2 YFSETQ.

The chain carries TRBV18 and TRBJ1-5; TCRdb reports TRBD1, a call that lacks DNA to check it against. The germline V gene has CDR1 KGHSH and CDR2 LQKENI. The CDR3 runs to 14 residues. The CDR3 loop is CASSLNRDREPQHF.

This chain links TRBV5-1 with TRBJ2-7; TCRdb's D call, TRBD1, is unchecked because there is no DNA. There are 14 residues in the CDR3. Germline V CDR1 and CDR2: SGHRS, YFSETQ. The CDR3 loop reads CASSPGQGPYEQYF.

The chain carries TRBV11-2 and TRBJ2-1; the TRBD2 assignment by TCRdb is unverifiable without DNA. Germline loops: CDR1 SGHAT, CDR2 FQNNGV. This CDR3 has 18 residues. CDR3 sequence reads: CASSLDPHGGGNYNEQFF.

The V call is TRBV4-2, the J call TRBJ2-7; TCRdb picks TRBD1, but there is no DNA to check that call. The CDR3 runs to 13 residues. Germline CDR1 reads LGHNA; CDR2 reads YNFKEQ. CDR3 loop: CASSQDTGDEQYF.

The chain couples TRBV6-5 to TRBJ1-5. This CDR3 contains 15 residues. Germline assignment: CDR1 MNHEY and CDR2 SVGAGI. CDR3 in amino acids: CASSYSALSNQPQHF.

The J gene is TRBJ2-3, the V gene TRBV20-1; as DNA is missing, the TRBD1 call by TCRdb cannot be tested. Germline V gene sequence: CDR1 DFQATT, CDR2 SNEGSKA (reference sequence). This CDR3 has 15 residues. CDR3 sequence reads: CSAKRPGGSTDTQYF.

This chain uses TRBV11-2 with TRBJ2-1. Germline CDR1 reads SGHAT; CDR2 reads FQNNGV. This CDR3 has 13 amino acids. This CDR3 is CASSLGVFNEQFF.

The V and J genes are TRBV12-3 or TRBV12-4 and TRBJ2-5; the TCRdb D gene call, TRBD2, has no DNA to confirm it. The CDR3 is 18 amino acids. This CDR3 is CASSLAFSSGGAVETQYF.

The J gene is TRBJ1-1, the V gene TRBV15; TCRdb's D call of TRBD1 is untestable without DNA. Germline values: CDR1 LNHNV, CDR2 YYDKDF (reference sequence). The CDR3 has 17 residues. CDR3 region: CATSRDTRTGMNTEAFF.

V and J are TRBV18 and TRBJ2-1. Germline lookup yields CDR1 KGHSH and CDR2 LQKENI. The CDR3 is 15 residues long. This CDR3 is CASSPSQSSYNEQFF.

This chain connects TRBV12-3 or TRBV12-4 to TRBJ2-5; the TRBD2 assignment by TCRdb is unverifiable without DNA. The CDR3 totals 13 residues. Here the CDR3 reads CASSPPAGWTQYF.

This rearrangement joins TRBV10-3 to TRBJ2-7; TCRdb designates TRBD1, a call that cannot be tested without DNA. Germline V lookup: CDR1 ENHRY, CDR2 SYGVKD. The CDR3 spans 13 residues. CDR3 loop: CALGQGLSYEQYF.

This chain links TRBV7-3 with TRBJ2-7. From germline, CDR1 is SGHTA and CDR2 FQGTGA. The CDR3 contains 13 residues. The CDR3 loop is CASSKDGTYEQYF.

The chain joins TRBV6-5 to TRBJ2-5; TCRdb's D call of TRBD2 is untestable without DNA. The CDR3 length is 17 residues. CDR1 MNHEY and CDR2 SVGAGI come from the germline V gene. The CDR3 spells CASSYLGTGSRQETQYF.

The chain uses TRBV5-6 and TRBJ2-1; the TCRdb D gene call, TRBD1, has no DNA to confirm it. The CDR3 spans 15 residues. Germline CDR1 SGHDT, CDR2 YYEEEE. CDR3 sequence reads: CASSFGTVSYNEQFF.

The rearrangement uses TRBV12-3 or TRBV12-4 and TRBJ1-5; TCRdb names TRBD1, which stays unverified in the absence of DNA. The CDR3 is 19 amino acids. The CDR3 loop reads CASSLKRAGGRVGNQPQHF.

The chain couples TRBV4-2 to TRBJ1-4; TCRdb lists TRBD1, though no DNA is available to test this call. Germline-derived CDR1 and CDR2 are LGHNA and YNFKEQ. This CDR3 region has 19 residues. The CDR3 loop is CASSHPQTGDLATNEKLFF.

The CDR3 region is CASSQDLGQVSREQFF. The genes are TRBV3-1 and TRBJ2-1; no DNA is available, so the TRBD1 call from TCRdb remains unchecked. CDR3 length: 16 residues. Germline values: CDR1 LGHDT, CDR2 YNNKEL (reference sequence).

The genes are TRBV27 and TRBJ2-2. CDR1 and CDR2 (germline): MNHEY, SMNVEV (reference sequence). The CDR3 length is 13 residues. CDR3 sequence: CASSFIGSGELFF.

V usage is TRBV19 and J usage is TRBJ2-7; TCRdb outputs TRBD1, but without DNA this stays unchecked. The CDR3 is made up of 15 amino acids. Per germline, CDR1 LNHDA and CDR2 SQIVND (reference sequence). CDR3 protein: CASSMGDRGLYEQYF.

V is TRBV20-1 and J is TRBJ2-7; as DNA is missing, the TRBD2 call by TCRdb cannot be tested. Germline V gene lookup returns CDR1 DFQATT and CDR2 SNEGSKA (reference sequence). The length of the CDR3 is 11 residues. CDR3 sequence: CSAPARHEQYF.

This chain joins TRBV20-1 and TRBJ2-3; TCRdb picks TRBD1, but there is no DNA to check that call. The CDR3 is 12 amino acids. The germline CDR1 and CDR2 sequences are DFQATT and SNEGSKA (reference sequence). This chain's CDR3 is CSAPLGADTQYF.

The rearrangement uses TRBV9 and TRBJ1-2; with no DNA, the TCRdb D assignment of TRBD1 cannot be verified. The germline CDR1 and CDR2 sequences are SGDLS and YYNGEE. This CDR3 region has 16 residues. The CDR3 sequence is CASSVTPGQGNYGYTF.

The gene calls are TRBV6-9 and TRBJ2-3; there is no DNA to check the TCRdb D call of TRBD2. The CDR3 has 16 amino acids. From germline, CDR1 is MNHGY and CDR2 SVAAGI. CDR3 sequence reads: CASSYSSGGQSDTQYF.

The rearrangement links TRBV7-3 to TRBJ2-7. Germline lookup yields CDR1 SGHTA and CDR2 FQGTGA. The CDR3 has 15 amino acids. Here the CDR3 reads CASSLKERHSYEQYF.

V and J are TRBV7-8 and TRBJ2-5; TCRdb designates TRBD2, a call that cannot be tested without DNA. Germline CDR1 SGHVS, CDR2 FQNEAQ. The CDR3 spans 18 residues. CDR3 amino acids: CASSLLLAGGPSQETQYF.

The chain recombines TRBV4-3 with TRBJ2-7; TCRdb picks TRBD1, but there is no DNA to check that call. CDR1 LGHNA and CDR2 YSLEER come from the germline V gene. The CDR3 has 15 residues. The CDR3 loop is CASSQDLATVYEQYF.